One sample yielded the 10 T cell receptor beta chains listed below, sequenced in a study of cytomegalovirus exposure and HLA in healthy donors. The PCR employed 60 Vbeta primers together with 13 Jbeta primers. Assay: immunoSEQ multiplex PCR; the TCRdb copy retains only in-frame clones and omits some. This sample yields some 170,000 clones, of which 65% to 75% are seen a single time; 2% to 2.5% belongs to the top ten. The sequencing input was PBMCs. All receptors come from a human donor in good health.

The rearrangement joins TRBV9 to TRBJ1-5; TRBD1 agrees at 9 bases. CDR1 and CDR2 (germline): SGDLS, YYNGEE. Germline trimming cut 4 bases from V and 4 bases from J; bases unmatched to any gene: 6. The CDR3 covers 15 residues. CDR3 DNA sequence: TGTGCCAGCAGCTCAGGGACAGGGATAAATCAGCCCCAGCATTTT. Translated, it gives CASSSGTGINQPQHF.

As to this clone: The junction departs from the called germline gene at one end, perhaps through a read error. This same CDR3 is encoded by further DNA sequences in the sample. The CDR3 region is CASREGLGEKLFF. In DNA form, the CDR3 reads TGTGCAAGCAGGGAGGGTCTAGGGGAAAAACTGTTTTTT. The chain links TRBV27 to TRBJ1-4, with D possibly matching TRBD1 (5 bases). CDR3 length: 13 amino acids. Germline lookup yields CDR1 MNHEY and CDR2 SMNVEV (reference sequence).

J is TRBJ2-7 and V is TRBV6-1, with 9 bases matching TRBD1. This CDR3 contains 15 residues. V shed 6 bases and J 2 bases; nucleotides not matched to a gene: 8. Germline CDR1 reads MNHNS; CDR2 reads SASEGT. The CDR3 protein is CASRDPGQGPYEQYF. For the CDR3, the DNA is TGTGCCAGCAGAGATCCGGGACAGGGACCCTACGAGCAGTACTTC.

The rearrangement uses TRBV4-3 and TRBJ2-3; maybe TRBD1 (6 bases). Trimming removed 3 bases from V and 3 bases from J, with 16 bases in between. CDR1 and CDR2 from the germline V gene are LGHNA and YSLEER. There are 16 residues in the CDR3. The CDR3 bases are TGCGCCAGCAGCCAGGCAGGGACATCGGTAACAGATACGCAGTATTTT. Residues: CASSQAGTSVTDTQYF.

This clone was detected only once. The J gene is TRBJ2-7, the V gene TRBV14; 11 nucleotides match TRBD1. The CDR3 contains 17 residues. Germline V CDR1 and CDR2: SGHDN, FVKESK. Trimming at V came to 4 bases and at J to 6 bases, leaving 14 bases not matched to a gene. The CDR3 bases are TGTGCCAGCAGCCTCCTCCGCACCGGGACAGGGGGTTTCGAGCAGTACTTC. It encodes CASSLLRTGTGGFEQYF.

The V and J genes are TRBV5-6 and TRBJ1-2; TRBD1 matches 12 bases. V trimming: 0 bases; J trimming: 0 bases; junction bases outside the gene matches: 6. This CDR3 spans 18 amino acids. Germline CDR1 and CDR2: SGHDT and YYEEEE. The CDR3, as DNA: TGTGCCAGCAGCTTGGGGGGGACAGGGGGCCGAGCTAACTATGGCTACACCTTC. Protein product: CASSLGGTGGRANYGYTF.

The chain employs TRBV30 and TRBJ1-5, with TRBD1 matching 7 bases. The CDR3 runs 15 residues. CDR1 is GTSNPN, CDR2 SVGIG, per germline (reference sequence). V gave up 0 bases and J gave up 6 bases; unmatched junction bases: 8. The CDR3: CAWSVKGQGGQPQHF. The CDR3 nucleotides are TGTGCCTGGAGTGTAAAGGGGCAGGGGGGTCAGCCCCAGCATTTT.

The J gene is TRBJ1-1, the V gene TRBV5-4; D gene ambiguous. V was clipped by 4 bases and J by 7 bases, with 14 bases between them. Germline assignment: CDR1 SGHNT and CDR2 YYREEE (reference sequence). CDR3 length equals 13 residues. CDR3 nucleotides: TGTGCCAGCAGCCTGTGGACCGGGAATGAAGCTTTCTTT. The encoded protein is CASSLWTGNEAFF.

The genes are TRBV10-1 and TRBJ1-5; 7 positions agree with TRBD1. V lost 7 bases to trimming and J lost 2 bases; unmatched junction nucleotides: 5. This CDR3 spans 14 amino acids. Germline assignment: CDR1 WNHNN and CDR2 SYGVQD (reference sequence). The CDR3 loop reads CASIDRVGNQPQHF. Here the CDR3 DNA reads TGCGCCAGCATCGACAGGGTGGGCAATCAGCCCCAGCATTTT.

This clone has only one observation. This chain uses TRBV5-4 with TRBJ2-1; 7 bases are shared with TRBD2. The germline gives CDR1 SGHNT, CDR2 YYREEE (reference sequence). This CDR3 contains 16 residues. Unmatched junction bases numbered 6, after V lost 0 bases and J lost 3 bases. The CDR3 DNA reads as TGTGCCAGCAGCTTGGGTTCTAGCGGTTTCTACAATGAGCAGTTCTTC. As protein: CASSLGSSGFYNEQFF.